Each of the 11 T cell receptor beta chains below was sequenced from the same sample in a study of neurological immune-mediated disorders. TCRdb called the 5' RACE reads again in MiXCR, with one record for every CDR3 protein. The table shows more than 25,000 distinct CDR3 sequences, with about 4.1% occurring only once. The sequencing input was CD4+ T cells from blood. The receptors come from a woman in her thirties or forties in good health.

This clonotype was seen repeatedly, ten times or more. The germline gene is not matched at one end of the junction; a read error may be the cause. The chain carries TRBV5-1 and TRBJ2-6; D may correspond to TRBD1 or TRBD2 (5 bases each). The CDR3 extends over 17 amino acids. Per the germline V gene, CDR1 is SGHRS and CDR2 is YFSETQ. Written as DNA, the CDR3 is TGCGCCAGCAGCTCCGGGGACCCCGTTGTTGGGGTCAACGTCCTGACTTTC. Protein: CASSSGDPVVGVNVLTF.

This clonotype was seen many times. This chain uses TRBV5-1 with TRBJ2-3; 8 bases agree with TRBD1. The germline CDR1 and CDR2 sequences are SGHRS and YFSETQ. This CDR3 has 15 residues. V trimming: 4 bases; J trimming: 1 base; junction bases outside the gene matches: 5. CDR3 DNA sequence: TGCGCCAGCAGCCTCAGGGGGCTCGGCACAGATACGCAGTATTTT. This translates into CASSLRGLGTDTQYF.

This clonotype was recorded at least ten times. V usage is TRBV20-1 and J usage is TRBJ2-2; 11 positions match TRBD2. The CDR3 covers 14 residues. Germline CDR1 is DFQATT and CDR2 is SNEGSKA (reference sequence). Trimming took 3 bases from V and 5 from J; bases not matched to a gene: 2. This CDR3 is CSASLAGGTGELFF. CDR3 DNA sequence: TGCAGTGCTAGTTTAGCGGGGGGGACCGGGGAGCTGTTTTTT.

This clonotype was seen repeatedly, ten times or more. The chain links TRBV12-3 or TRBV12-4 to TRBJ2-1; 9 bases are a match to TRBD2. CDR3 length: 15 residues. J gave up 7 bases and V 1 base, and 5 bases lay outside the gene matches. The CDR3 DNA follows: TGTGCCAGCAGTTTAGGAGCGGGAGGTAGGAATGAGCAGTTCTTC. This sequence encodes CASSLGAGGRNEQFF.

This clonotype has ten or more counts. The chain joins TRBV6-5 to TRBJ1-5, with 9 positions matching TRBD1. Germline CDR1 is MNHEY and CDR2 is SVGAGI. The CDR3 totals 14 residues. J was trimmed by 6 bases and V by 6 bases; bases with no gene match: 6. As DNA, the CDR3 is TGTGCCAGCAGCTCGACAGGGGGTGGTCAGCCCCAGCATTTT. It encodes CASSSTGGGQPQHF.

Ten or more counts support this clonotype. The chain uses TRBV7-9 and TRBJ2-7; D tentatively fits TRBD1 or TRBD2 (5 bases each). The germline gives CDR1 SEHNR, CDR2 FQNEAQ (reference sequence). V lost 3 bases and J lost 2, with 8 bases in between. CDR3 size: 13 residues. The CDR3, as DNA: TGTGCCAGCAGCTTGTGGGGGACCTACGAGCAGTACTTC. This sequence encodes CASSLWGTYEQYF.

This clonotype appeared many times. The rearrangement links TRBV12-3 or TRBV12-4 to TRBJ2-5; TRBD2 might be the D (5 bases). This CDR3 is built from 13 residues. Trimming shortened V by 6 bases and J by 7 bases, and 15 bases separated the two germline ends. CDR3 amino acids: CASRGSLLATQYF. The DNA of the CDR3 is TGTGCCAGCAGGGGGAGTTTGCTGGCGACCCAGTACTTC.

The table lists this clonotype with many counts. The CDR3 DNA follows: TGTGCCTGGAGTGTATCGGGGGCGCCGAATTCACCCCTCCACTTT. This sequence encodes CAWSVSGAPNSPLHF. V usage is TRBV30 and J usage is TRBJ1-6, with D maybe TRBD1 (6 bases). Deletions cut 0 bases from V and 7 bases from J, with 13 bases between. The CDR3 runs to 15 residues. Germline values: CDR1 GTSNPN, CDR2 SVGIG (reference sequence).

This clonotype was seen many times. The rearrangement links TRBV10-3 to TRBJ1-1, with D hard to call. The ends were cut back, 10 bases at V and 1 base at J, with 16 bases in the middle. Germline V gives CDR1 ENHRY, CDR2 SYGVKD. The CDR3 spans 14 residues. The CDR3 region has the DNA TGTGCCACGGCATACATTAACACGAACACTGAAGCTTTCTTT. The encoded protein is CATAYINTNTEAFF.

The chain recombines TRBV18 with TRBJ2-3, with 7 bases fitting TRBD2. The CDR3 length is 13 residues. J lost 6 bases, V lost 8 bases, and 8 bases had no gene match. Germline V gene data show CDR1 as KGHSH and CDR2 as LQKENI. CDR3 nucleotides: TGTGCCAGCGCCCTGGGACTACTCGATACGCAGTATTTT. It specifies CASALGLLDTQYF. Together with reference TRBV18 and TRBJ2-3, the CDR3 gives the full variable domain: NAGVMQNPRHLVRRRGQEARLRCSPMKGHSHVYWYRQLPEEGLKFMVYLQKENIIDESGMPKERFSAEFPKEGPSILRIQQVVRGDSAAYFCASALGLLDTQYFGPGTRLTVL.

This clonotype counts as large. V gene TRBV4-1 combines with J gene TRBJ2-7, with D hard to call. Per germline, CDR1 MGHRA and CDR2 YSYEKL. The CDR3 spans 14 residues. The V gene lost 11 bases and the J gene lost 4 bases, with 21 bases spanning the gap. In nucleotides, the CDR3 is TGCGCCCCTATCGCCGGGCAGGCCCCTTACGAGCAGTACTTC. Translating gives CAPIAGQAPYEQYF.